The clone carrying this T cell receptor (beta chain) occurred a few times. Germline V gives CDR1 SEHNR, CDR2 FQNEAQ (reference sequence). The CDR3 runs to 20 residues. V was clipped by 5 bases and J by 0 bases; unmatched bases: 14. These data are taken from a study of blood T cell repertoires in COVID-19. Study-level information: Sample material is recorded as cDNA or gDNA derived from T cells, B-cell-depleted T cells, or PBMCs.

Repertoires were generated with immunoSEQ multiplex PCR, while TCRdb's copy carries only in-frame clones and drops some. The sample has 15,000 to 20,000 clones, around 83% seen once; the top ten hold approximately 16%. The V gene is TRBV7-9, the J gene TRBJ2-6; 9 positions match TRBD1. Sequencing was done on a sample of peripheral blood. This receptor was taken from a man between 65 and 80 years old with acute or convalescent COVID-19. Here the CDR3 DNA reads TGTGCCAGCAGCAAACTGTGGGACAGGGAACCCCTCTCTGGGGCCAACGTCCTGACTTTC. Translation: CASSKLWDREPLSGANVLTF. The full variable domain, in which reference TRBV7-9 and TRBJ2-6 provide the parts outside the CDR3, is DTGVSQNPRHKITKRGQNVTFRCDPISEHNRLYWYRQTLGQGPEFLTYFQNEAQLEKSRLLSDRFSAERPKGSFSTLEIQRTEQGDSAMYLCASSKLWDREPLSGANVLTFGAGSRLTVL.